The T cell receptor (beta chain) described here comes from a study of read filtering for tumor transcriptome and immune sequencing. V lost 7 bases, J lost 0 bases, and 8 bases lay in between. Germline CDR1 reads SGHKS; CDR2 reads YYEKEE (reference sequence). The CDR3 has 13 amino acids. This library used roughly 400 ng RNA and molecular barcoded adaptors spanning alpha/delta and beta/gamma chains. In TCRdb, the reads were re-called with MiXCR into one record per CDR3 protein. Here the sample spans about 45,000 distinct CDR3 sequences, 20% being singletons. Study-level findings and limits: Sorted CD138-negative bone marrow cells were not purified T cells.

This clonotype was counted between two and nine times. Its antigen is not known. Sequencing was done on a sample of a population of CD138-negative cells sorted from bone marrow. The V and J genes are TRBV5-5 and TRBJ2-1; D is undetermined. The TCR comes from a donor aged 40 or over with multiple myeloma. In DNA, the CDR3 is TGTGCCAGCGGGCAGAGCTCCTACAATGAGCAGTTCTTC. Translating gives CASGQSSYNEQFF.